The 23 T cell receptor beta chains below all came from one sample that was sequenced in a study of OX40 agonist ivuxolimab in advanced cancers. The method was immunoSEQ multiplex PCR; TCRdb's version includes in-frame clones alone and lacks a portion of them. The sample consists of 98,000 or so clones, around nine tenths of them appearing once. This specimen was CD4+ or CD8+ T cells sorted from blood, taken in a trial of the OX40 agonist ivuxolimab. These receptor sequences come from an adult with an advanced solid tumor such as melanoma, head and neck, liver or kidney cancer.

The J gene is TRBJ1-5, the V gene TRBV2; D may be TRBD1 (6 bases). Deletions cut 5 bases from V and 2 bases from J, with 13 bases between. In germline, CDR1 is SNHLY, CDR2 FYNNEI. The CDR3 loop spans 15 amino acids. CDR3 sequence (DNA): TGTGCCAGCAGTTTTGGGCAGGGGCGCAATCAGCCCCAGCATTTT. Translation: CASSFGQGRNQPQHF.

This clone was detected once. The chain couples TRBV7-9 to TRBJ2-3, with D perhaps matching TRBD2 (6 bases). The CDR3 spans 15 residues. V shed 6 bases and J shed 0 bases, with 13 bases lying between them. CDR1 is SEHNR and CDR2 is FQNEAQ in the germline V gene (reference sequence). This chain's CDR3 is CASSSGGASTDTQYF. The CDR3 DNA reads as TGTGCCAGCAGTTCTGGAGGGGCTAGCACAGATACGCAGTATTTT. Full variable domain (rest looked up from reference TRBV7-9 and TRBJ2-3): DTGVSQNPRHKITKRGQNVTFRCDPISEHNRLYWYRQTLGQGPEFLTYFQNEAQLEKSRLLSDRFSAERPKGSFSTLEIQRTEQGDSAMYLCASSSGGASTDTQYFGPGTRLTVL.

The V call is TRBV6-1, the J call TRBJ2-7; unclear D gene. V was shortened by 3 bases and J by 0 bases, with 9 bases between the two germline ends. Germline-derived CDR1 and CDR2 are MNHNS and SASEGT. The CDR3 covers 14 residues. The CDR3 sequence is CASSEGWSSYEQYV. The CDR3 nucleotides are TGTGCCAGCAGTGAGGGGTGGAGCTCCTACGAGCAGTACGTC.

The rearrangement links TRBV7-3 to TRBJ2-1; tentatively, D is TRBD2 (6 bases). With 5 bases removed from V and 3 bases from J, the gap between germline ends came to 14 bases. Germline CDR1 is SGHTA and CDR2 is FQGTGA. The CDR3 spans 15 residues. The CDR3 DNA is TGTGCCAGCAGCCCCCGACTAGTTGTCTACAATGAGCAGTTCTTC. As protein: CASSPRLVVYNEQFF.

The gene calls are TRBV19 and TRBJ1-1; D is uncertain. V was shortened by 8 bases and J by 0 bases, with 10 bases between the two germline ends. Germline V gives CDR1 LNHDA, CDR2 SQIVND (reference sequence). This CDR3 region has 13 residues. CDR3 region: CASRYKLNTEAFF. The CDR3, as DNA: TGTGCCAGTCGCTATAAGCTGAACACTGAAGCTTTCTTT.

CDR3: CASSFVGTTEAFF. For the CDR3, the DNA is TGTGCCAGCAGCTTCGTAGGGACCACTGAAGCTTTCTTT. The chain employs TRBV7-9 and TRBJ1-1; perhaps TRBD1 as D (5 bases). V gave up 3 bases and J gave up 4 bases, with 9 bases separating them. The CDR3 spans 13 residues. The germline V gene encodes CDR1 SEHNR and CDR2 FQNEAQ (reference sequence).

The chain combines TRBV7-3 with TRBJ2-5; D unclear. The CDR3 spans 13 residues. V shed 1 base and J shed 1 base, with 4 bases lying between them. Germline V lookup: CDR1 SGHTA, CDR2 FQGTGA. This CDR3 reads CASSLSSQETQYF. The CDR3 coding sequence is TGTGCCAGCAGCTTAAGCAGCCAAGAGACCCAGTACTTC.

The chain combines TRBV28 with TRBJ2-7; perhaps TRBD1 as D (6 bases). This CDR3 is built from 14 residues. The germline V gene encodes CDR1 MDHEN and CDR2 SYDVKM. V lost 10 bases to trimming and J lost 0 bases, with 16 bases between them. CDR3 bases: TGTGCCATCGCCCGGGACACCGTCTCCTACGAGCAGTACTTC. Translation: CAIARDTVSYEQYF. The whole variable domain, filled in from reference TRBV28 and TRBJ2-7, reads DVKVTQSSRYLVKRTGEKVFLECVQDMDHENMFWYRQDPGLGLRLIYFSYDVKMKEKGDIPEGYSVSREKKERFSLILESASTNQTSMYLCAIARDTVSYEQYFGPGTRLTVT.

The CDR3 nucleotides read TGCGCCAGCAGCGTAGCGGTGCAAGAGACCCAGTACTTC. This sequence encodes CASSVAVQETQYF. V gene TRBV5-1 combines with J gene TRBJ2-5; possible D gene TRBD2, 6 bases. CDR1 is SGHRS, CDR2 YFSETQ, per germline. The CDR3 covers 13 residues. V lost 4 bases to trimming and J lost 2 bases, with 9 bases between them.

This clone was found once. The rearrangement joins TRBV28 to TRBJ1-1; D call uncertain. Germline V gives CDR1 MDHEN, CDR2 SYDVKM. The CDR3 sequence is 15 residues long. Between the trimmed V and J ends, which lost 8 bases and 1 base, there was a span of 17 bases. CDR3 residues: CASSVSTAANTEAFF. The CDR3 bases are TGTGCCAGCTCCGTCTCAACCGCGGCGAACACTGAAGCTTTCTTT. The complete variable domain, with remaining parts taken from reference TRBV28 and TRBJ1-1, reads DVKVTQSSRYLVKRTGEKVFLECVQDMDHENMFWYRQDPGLGLRLIYFSYDVKMKEKGDIPEGYSVSREKKERFSLILESASTNQTSMYLCASSVSTAANTEAFFGQGTRLTVV.

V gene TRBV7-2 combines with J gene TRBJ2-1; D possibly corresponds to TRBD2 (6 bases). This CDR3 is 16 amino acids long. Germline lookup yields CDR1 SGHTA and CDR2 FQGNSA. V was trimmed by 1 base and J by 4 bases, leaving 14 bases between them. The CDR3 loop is CASSLVGGKGYNEQFF. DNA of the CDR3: TGTGCCAGCAGCTTAGTGGGGGGAAAAGGGTACAATGAGCAGTTCTTC.

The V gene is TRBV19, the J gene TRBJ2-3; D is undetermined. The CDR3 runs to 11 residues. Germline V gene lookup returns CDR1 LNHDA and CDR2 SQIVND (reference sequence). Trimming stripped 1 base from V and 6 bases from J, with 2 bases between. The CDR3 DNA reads TGTGCCAGTAGTATAGTCGATACGCAGTATTTT. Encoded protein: CASSIVDTQYF.

The CDR3 sequence is CASSDYDRGAYTIYF. In DNA, the CDR3 is TGCGCCAGCAGCGATTACGACAGGGGAGCGTACACCATATATTTT. V is TRBV5-1 and J is TRBJ1-3; 8 bases fit TRBD1. Germline V lookup: CDR1 SGHRS, CDR2 YFSETQ. CDR3 length: 15 residues. With 4 bases clipped from V and 8 bases from J, the junction kept 11 bases outside the gene matches.

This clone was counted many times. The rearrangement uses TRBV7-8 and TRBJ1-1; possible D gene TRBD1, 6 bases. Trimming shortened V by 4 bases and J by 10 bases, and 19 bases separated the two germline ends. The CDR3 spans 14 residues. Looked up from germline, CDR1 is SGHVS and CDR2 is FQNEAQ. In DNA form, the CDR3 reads TGTGCCAGCAGCTCGCGAGAGGACAGCCTCGTAGCTTTCTTT. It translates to CASSSREDSLVAFF.

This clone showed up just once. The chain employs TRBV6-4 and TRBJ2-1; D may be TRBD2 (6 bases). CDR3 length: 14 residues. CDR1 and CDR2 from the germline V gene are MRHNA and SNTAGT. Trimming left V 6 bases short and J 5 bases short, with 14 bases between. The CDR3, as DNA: TGTGCCAGCAGGACGGACTGGGGGGACAATGAGCAGTTCTTC. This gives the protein CASRTDWGDNEQFF.

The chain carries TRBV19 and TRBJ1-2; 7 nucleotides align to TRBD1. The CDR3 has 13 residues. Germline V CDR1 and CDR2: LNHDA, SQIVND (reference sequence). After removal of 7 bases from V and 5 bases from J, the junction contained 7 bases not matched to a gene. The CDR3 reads CASTDRVGYGYTF. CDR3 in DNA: TGTGCCAGTACAGACAGGGTAGGGTATGGCTACACCTTC.

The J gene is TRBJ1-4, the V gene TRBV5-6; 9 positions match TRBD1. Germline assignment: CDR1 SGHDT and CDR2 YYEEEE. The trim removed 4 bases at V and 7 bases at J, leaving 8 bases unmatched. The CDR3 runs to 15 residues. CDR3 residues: CASSTGQGRGEKLFF. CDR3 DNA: TGTGCCAGCAGCACTGGACAGGGGAGGGGTGAAAAACTGTTTTTT.

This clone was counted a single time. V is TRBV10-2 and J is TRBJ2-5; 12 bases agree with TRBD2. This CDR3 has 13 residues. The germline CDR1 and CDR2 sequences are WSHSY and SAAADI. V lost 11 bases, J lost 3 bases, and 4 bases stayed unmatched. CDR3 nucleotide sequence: TGCGCCTCAAGACTAGCGGGAGAAGAGACCCAGTACTTC. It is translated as CASRLAGEETQYF.

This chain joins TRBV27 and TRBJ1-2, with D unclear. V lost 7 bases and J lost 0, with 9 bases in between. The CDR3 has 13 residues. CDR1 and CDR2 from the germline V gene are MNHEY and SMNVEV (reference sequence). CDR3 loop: CASTSATNYGYTF. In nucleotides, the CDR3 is TGTGCCAGCACCTCCGCCACTAACTATGGCTACACCTTC.

CDR3 loop: CASSLGRGNSEQFF. The CDR3 region has the DNA TGTGCCAGCAGCTTAGGAAGGGGGAACTCTGAGCAGTTCTTC. V gene TRBV11-3 combines with J gene TRBJ2-1; a possible D gene is TRBD1 (6 bases). This CDR3 has 14 residues. Germline V lookup: CDR1 SGHNT, CDR2 YENEEA. Between the trimmed V and J ends, which lost 1 base and 9 bases, there was a span of 13 bases.

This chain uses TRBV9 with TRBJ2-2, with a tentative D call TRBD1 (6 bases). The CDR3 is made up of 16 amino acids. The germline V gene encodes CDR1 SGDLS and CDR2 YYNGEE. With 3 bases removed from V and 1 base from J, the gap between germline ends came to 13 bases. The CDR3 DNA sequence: TGTGCCAGCAGCGAGACAGGCGCGTTGAACACCGGGGAGCTGTTTTTT. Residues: CASSETGALNTGELFF.

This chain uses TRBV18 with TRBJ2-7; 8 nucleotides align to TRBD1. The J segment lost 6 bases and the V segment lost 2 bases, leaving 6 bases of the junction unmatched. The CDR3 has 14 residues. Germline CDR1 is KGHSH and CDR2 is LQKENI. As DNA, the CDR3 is TGTGCCAGCTCACCAGGCCAGGGGGCGGCCGAGCAGTACTTC. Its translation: CASSPGQGAAEQYF.

This CDR3 is CASSLQGRQETQYF. In nucleotides, the CDR3 is TGTGCCAGCAGCCTACAGGGTAGGCAAGAGACCCAGTACTTC. V usage is TRBV7-2 and J usage is TRBJ2-5; a possible D gene is TRBD1 (6 bases). V lost 5 bases, J lost 2 bases, and 12 bases lay in between. This CDR3 is 14 amino acids long. Germline V gene sequence: CDR1 SGHTA, CDR2 FQGNSA.